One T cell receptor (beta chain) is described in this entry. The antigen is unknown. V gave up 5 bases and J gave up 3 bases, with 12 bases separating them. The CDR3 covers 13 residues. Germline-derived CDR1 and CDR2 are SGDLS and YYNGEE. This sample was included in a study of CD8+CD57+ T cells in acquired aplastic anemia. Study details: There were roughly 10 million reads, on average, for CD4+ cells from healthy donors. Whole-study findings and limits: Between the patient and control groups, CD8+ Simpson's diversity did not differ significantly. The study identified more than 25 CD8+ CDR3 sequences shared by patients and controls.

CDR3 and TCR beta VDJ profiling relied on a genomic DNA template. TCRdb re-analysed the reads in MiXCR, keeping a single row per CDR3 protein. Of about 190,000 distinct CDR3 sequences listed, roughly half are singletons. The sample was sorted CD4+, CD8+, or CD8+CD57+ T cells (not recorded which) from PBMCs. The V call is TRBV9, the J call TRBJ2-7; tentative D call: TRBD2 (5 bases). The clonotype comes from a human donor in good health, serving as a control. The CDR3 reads CASSIGGVYEQYF. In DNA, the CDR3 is TGTGCCAGCAGTATAGGAGGAGTCTACGAGCAGTACTTC.